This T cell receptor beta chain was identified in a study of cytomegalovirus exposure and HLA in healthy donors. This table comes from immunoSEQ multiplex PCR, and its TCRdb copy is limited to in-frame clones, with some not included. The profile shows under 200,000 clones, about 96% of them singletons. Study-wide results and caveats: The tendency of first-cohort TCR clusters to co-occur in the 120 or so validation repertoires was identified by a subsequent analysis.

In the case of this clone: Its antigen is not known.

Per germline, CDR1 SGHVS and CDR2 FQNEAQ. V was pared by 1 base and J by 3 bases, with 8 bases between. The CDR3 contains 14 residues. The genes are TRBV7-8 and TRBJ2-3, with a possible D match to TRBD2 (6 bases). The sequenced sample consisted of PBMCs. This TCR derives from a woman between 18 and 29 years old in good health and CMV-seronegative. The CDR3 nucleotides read TGTGCCAGCAGCTTAGGCCGGGGGACAGATACGCAGTATTTT. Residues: CASSLGRGTDTQYF.